This T cell receptor (beta chain) was identified during a study of response to subunit inactivated influenza vaccine. TCRdb recomputed calls from the RT-PCR reads with MiXCR, one row per CDR3 protein. The data hold 450,000 to 600,000 distinct CDR3 sequences, with approximately 16% observed a single time. The V gene end was trimmed by 3 bases and the J gene end by 8 bases; junction bases not matched to a gene: 5. This CDR3 contains 14 residues. Per the germline V gene, CDR1 is ENHRY and CDR2 is SYGVKD. This sequence joins TRBV10-3 and TRBJ1-4, with 8 bases that match TRBD1. The sample was CD4+ T cells sorted from PBMCs, taken around 2 years after vaccination. This TCR came from a man aged 50 to 69 who received an inactivated influenza vaccine. The CDR3 protein is CAISDTGGQEKLFF. The CDR3 coding sequence is TGTGCCATCAGTGACACAGGGGGGCAGGAAAAACTGTTTTTT.